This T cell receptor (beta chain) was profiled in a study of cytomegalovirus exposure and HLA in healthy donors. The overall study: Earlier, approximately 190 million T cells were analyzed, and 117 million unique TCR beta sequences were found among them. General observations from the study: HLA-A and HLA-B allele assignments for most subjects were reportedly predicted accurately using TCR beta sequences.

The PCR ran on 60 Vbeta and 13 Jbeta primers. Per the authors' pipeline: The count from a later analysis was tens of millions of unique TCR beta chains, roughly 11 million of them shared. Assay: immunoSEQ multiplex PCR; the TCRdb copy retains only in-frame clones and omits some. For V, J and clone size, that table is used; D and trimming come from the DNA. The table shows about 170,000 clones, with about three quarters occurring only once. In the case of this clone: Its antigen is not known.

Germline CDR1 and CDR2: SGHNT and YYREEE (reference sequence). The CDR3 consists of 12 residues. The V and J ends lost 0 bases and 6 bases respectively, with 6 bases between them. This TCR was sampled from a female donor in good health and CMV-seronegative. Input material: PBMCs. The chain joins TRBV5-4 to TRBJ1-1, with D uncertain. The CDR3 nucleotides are TGTGCCAGCAGCTTGGATCTCTCTGAAGCTTTCTTT. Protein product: CASSLDLSEAFF.